The following is a T cell receptor beta chain sequence with its context. Antigen: not known. Germline V lookup: CDR1 SGHVS, CDR2 FQNEAQ. V dropped 5 bases and J dropped 0 bases, with 10 bases sitting between them. The CDR3 has 14 residues. This sample is part of a study of T cell responses to AZD1222 COVID-19 vaccine. Study conclusions and caveats: Unmutated variant regions reportedly attract nearly half of all spike-specific TCRs.

Only in-frame clones appear in the TCRdb table, and some are missing; sequencing was by immunoSEQ multiplex PCR. Altogether about 120,000 clones are present, about nine tenths being singletons, with the ten largest covering 4% to 4.5%. This sequence joins TRBV7-8 and TRBJ1-2, with D hard to call. The source of this sequence is an adult who received the MenACWY meningococcal vaccine as a control. The source was peripheral blood, collected 28 days after the second dose of the MenACWY control vaccine. CDR3 bases: TGTGCCAGCAGCCGGCGCGGAGCTAACTATGGCTACACCTTC. This translates into CASSRRGANYGYTF.